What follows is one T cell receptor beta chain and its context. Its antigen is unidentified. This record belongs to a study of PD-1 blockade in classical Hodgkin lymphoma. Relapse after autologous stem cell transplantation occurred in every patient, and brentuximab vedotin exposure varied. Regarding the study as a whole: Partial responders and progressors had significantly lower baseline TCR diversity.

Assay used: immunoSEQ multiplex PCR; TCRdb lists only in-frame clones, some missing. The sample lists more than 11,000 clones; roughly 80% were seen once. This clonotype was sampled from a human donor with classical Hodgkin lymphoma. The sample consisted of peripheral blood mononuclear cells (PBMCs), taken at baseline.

For the CDR3, the DNA is TGTGCCAGCAGCCAAAAGACAGGAGGAAATTTAAATTCACCCCTCCACTTT. Its translation is CASSQKTGGNLNSPLHF. The chain employs TRBV4-2 and TRBJ1-6; maybe TRBD1 (6 bases). The V gene's germline CDR1 is LGHNA and CDR2 YNFKEQ. This CDR3 contains 17 residues. Trimming pared 2 bases from V and 7 bases from J, leaving 18 bases between.